This T cell receptor beta chain is from a study of CXCR3-negative and CXCR3-positive naive CD8 T cells. Study details: Every library held about 1.5 +/- 0.3 million TRB reads, and the total came to around 130 million.

Each TRB cDNA library was prepared by 5' RACE (with UMI labels). Reanalyzing the 5' RACE reads, TCRdb keeps one entry per CDR3 protein, without DNA. This sample's table reports about 4,800 distinct CDR3 sequences. By frequency, this clonotype registers large (0.1 to 1%). Its antigen is as yet unknown. General study findings and limits: CXCR3-negative and CXCR3-positive naive cells shared comparable TRBV-TRBJ usage, but memory cells did not. Comparably high diversity marked both naive subsets, whereas memory CD8+ cells had much lower diversity.

The CDR3 runs to 14 residues. Germline assignment: CDR1 SGDLS and CDR2 YYNGEE. The sequencing input was naive CXCR3- CD8+ T cells from blood. Subset here: CD45RO-CCR7+CD27+CD95- naive CD8+ T cells lacking CXCR3 (TNR3-). V gene TRBV9 combines with J gene TRBJ1-1. The sequence came from a human donor in good health. Some clones in this sample may be carry-over from other donors' samples. CDR3 sequence reads: CASSLTVANTEAFF.